The T cell receptor (beta chain) under discussion was sequenced for a study of CD8+ T cells in alopecia areata. TCR sequencing used cDNA made by reverse transcription of extracted RNA. Some clones are missing from TCRdb's copy, which holds only in-frame ones; the method was immunoSEQ multiplex PCR. The sample has about 180,000 clones, around three fifths seen once; the top ten hold about 14%. The V end was cut by 5 bases, the J end by 3 bases, with 13 bases between. There are 15 residues in the CDR3. Germline V lookup: CDR1 LNHNV, CDR2 YYDKDF (reference sequence). The sequenced sample was CD4+ T cells sorted from blood, obtained at week 0. The chain has TRBV15 and TRBJ2-2; no clear D. The source is a human donor with alopecia areata. CDR3 protein: CATSPRPSYTGELFF. CDR3 DNA sequence: TGTGCCACCAGCCCTCGGCCCTCATACACCGGGGAGCTGTTTTTT.